The 26 T cell receptor beta chains reported below all come from one sample, sequenced in a study of T cells in Graves' hyperthyroidism and ophthalmopathy. It was RNA transcripts that yielded the amplified TCR beta CDR3 regions. TCR CDR3 regions were first amplified by RT-PCR with HTBI primers. TCRdb redid the calling of the multiplex PCR reads with MiXCR, one entry per CDR3 protein. The sample consists of approximately 400,000 distinct CDR3 sequences, approximately 18% of them appearing once. Sequenced sample: blood. These receptors were obtained from a man aged 18 to 29 with Graves' ophthalmopathy.

This clonotype has a count of ten or more. The rearrangement joins TRBV6-1 to TRBJ1-1; 7 nucleotides line up with TRBD1. CDR1 MNHNS and CDR2 SASEGT come from the germline V gene. The J segment lost 5 bases and the V segment lost 7 bases, leaving 7 bases of the junction unmatched. This CDR3 has 13 residues. The CDR3 DNA follows: TGTGCCAGCAAACCAGGGGGGCGGACTGAAGCTTTCTTT. Protein product: CASKPGGRTEAFF.

At least ten counts were recorded for this clonotype. The chain uses TRBV7-2 and TRBJ2-3; D might be TRBD2 (5 bases). The ends were cut back, 5 bases at V and 0 bases at J, with 18 bases in the middle. Germline CDR1 and CDR2: SGHTA and FQGNSA. The CDR3 is 17 residues long. The CDR3 loop is CASSLNSLGVSTDTQYF. DNA for the CDR3: TGTGCCAGCAGCCTTAACAGTCTCGGGGTGAGCACAGATACGCAGTATTTT.

In this sample, this clonotype turned up many times. The chain has TRBV6-1 and TRBJ1-1, with 9 positions matching TRBD1. Trimming removed 5 bases from V and 4 bases from J; junction bases left unmatched: 14. This CDR3 contains 17 residues. Germline CDR1 reads MNHNS; CDR2 reads SASEGT. The CDR3 DNA sequence: TGTGCCAGCAGTACCCAAGGGGAACAGGGGGCAGGCACTGAAGCTTTCTTT. It encodes CASSTQGEQGAGTEAFF.

This clonotype was recorded at least ten times. The J gene is TRBJ1-1, the V gene TRBV18, with unresolved D. Trimming left V 9 bases short and J 1 base short, with 15 bases between. CDR1 is KGHSH and CDR2 is LQKENI in the germline V gene. The CDR3 loop spans 14 amino acids. For the CDR3, the DNA is TGTGCCAGTTCGACTGCTGTTTCGAACACTGAAGCTTTCTTT. It yields the protein CASSTAVSNTEAFF.

This clonotype was seen many times. The chain recombines TRBV6-1 with TRBJ1-6; 8 bases match TRBD1. J gave up 7 bases and V 6 bases, and 8 bases lay outside the gene matches. Germline V gene sequence: CDR1 MNHNS, CDR2 SASEGT. The CDR3 length is 15 residues. The CDR3 sequence is CASRQGDFLNSPLHF. DNA of the CDR3: TGTGCCAGCAGACAGGGGGATTTTCTAAATTCACCCCTCCACTTT.

This chain uses TRBV6-1 with TRBJ2-1; 13 bases match TRBD2. V lost 6 bases, J lost 10 bases, and 9 bases stayed unmatched. This CDR3 spans 15 amino acids. Germline CDR1 is MNHNS and CDR2 is SASEGT. The CDR3 nucleotides read TGTGCCAGCAGAACTACTAGCGGGGGGGCCCGAGAGCAGTTCTTC. Residues: CASRTTSGGAREQFF.

At least ten counts were recorded for this clonotype. The gene calls are TRBV6-1 and TRBJ2-7; 12 bases match TRBD1. From germline, CDR1 is MNHNS and CDR2 SASEGT. The CDR3 covers 17 residues. Trimming took 2 bases from V and 4 from J; bases not matched to a gene: 9. CDR3 loop: CASSEWGQGASYYEQYF. The DNA of the CDR3 is TGTGCCAGCAGTGAATGGGGACAGGGGGCCTCCTATTACGAGCAGTACTTC.

V and J are TRBV7-9 and TRBJ2-7; 14 bases are a match to TRBD2. V was clipped by 2 bases and J by 5 bases; unmatched bases: 8. The CDR3 extends over 17 amino acids. Germline V CDR1 and CDR2: SEHNR, FQNEAQ (reference sequence). CDR3 sequence reads: CASSLPPGLAGVHEQYF. The CDR3 nucleotides read TGTGCCAGCAGCTTACCGCCGGGACTAGCGGGAGTGCACGAGCAGTACTTC.

This clonotype was detected a few times. This sequence joins TRBV28 and TRBJ1-6; no clear D gene. The CDR3 length is 14 residues. Trimming removed 3 bases from V and 0 bases from J, with 3 bases in between. Germline V gene lookup returns CDR1 MDHEN and CDR2 SYDVKM. CDR3 DNA sequence: TGTGCCAGCAGTTTGGACTCCTATAATTCACCCCTCCACTTT. It translates to CASSLDSYNSPLHF.

The sample holds many counts of this clonotype. The chain employs TRBV28 and TRBJ2-1; TRBD1 matches at 8 bases. CDR1 and CDR2 from the germline V gene are MDHEN and SYDVKM. The J segment lost 5 bases and the V segment lost 5 bases, leaving 17 bases of the junction unmatched. This CDR3 comprises 18 residues. The CDR3 region is CASSPPPGGGGAHNEQFF. In DNA form, the CDR3 reads TGTGCCAGCAGTCCCCCTCCAGGGGGCGGAGGGGCACACAATGAGCAGTTCTTC.

This sequence joins TRBV5-1 and TRBJ2-2, with 7 bases fitting TRBD1. The CDR3 totals 13 residues. CDR1 is SGHRS and CDR2 is YFSETQ in the germline V gene. V trimming: 7 bases; J trimming: 5 bases; junction bases outside the gene matches: 5. As DNA, the CDR3 is TGCGCCAGCGCTAACAGGGGAACCGGGGAGCTGTTTTTT. Translating it yields CASANRGTGELFF.

With regard to this clonotype: Its ends do not fully match the called genes, so a read error is possible. The chain couples TRBV13 to TRBJ2-7; possibly TRBD2 for D (5 bases). The CDR3 totals 15 residues. CDR1 PRHDT and CDR2 FYEKMQ come from the germline V gene (reference sequence). CDR3 protein: CASSLAGVGGLEQYF. The DNA for the CDR3 is TGCGCCAGCAGCTTGGCTGGGGTTGGAGGACTCGAGCAGTACTTC.

This clonotype was detected ten times or more. V and J are TRBV20-1 and TRBJ2-7; D is perhaps TRBD1 (6 bases). The CDR3 contains 11 residues. Per the germline V gene, CDR1 is DFQATT and CDR2 is SNEGSKA (reference sequence). V lost 3 bases, J lost 9 bases, and 12 bases lay in between. CDR3 DNA: TGCAGTGCTAGCCAGGGGATGGGGCAGTACTTC. Protein: CSASQGMGQYF.

The chain recombines TRBV12-5 with TRBJ1-6; TRBD1 is a possible D gene (6 bases). Germline V gene lookup returns CDR1 LGHNT and CDR2 FRNRAP. V was cut by 5 bases and J by 11 bases, with 19 bases left in between. The CDR3 contains 15 residues. The CDR3 DNA reads as TGTGCTAGTGGTACACTCGGGACACTTCCTACACCCCTCCACTTT. Translation gives CASGTLGTLPTPLHF.

This clonotype was found many times. This chain joins TRBV6-1 and TRBJ1-5, with unresolved D. From germline, CDR1 is MNHNS and CDR2 SASEGT. The CDR3 is made up of 14 amino acids. The V end lost 0 bases, the J end lost 9 bases, and 12 bases lay between the germline ends. CDR3 DNA sequence: TGTGCCAGCAGTGAAGCACAAATAGATCCGCCCCAGCATTTT. Amino acid sequence: CASSEAQIDPPQHF.

The genes are TRBV4-1 and TRBJ1-5; D is unclear. Trimming left V 1 base short and J 7 bases short, with 17 bases between. The CDR3 covers 16 residues. Germline CDR1 reads MGHRA; CDR2 reads YSYEKL. The CDR3 DNA sequence: TGCGCCAGCAGCCAAGTAGGAGGGAGGGATGAGCAGCCCCAGCATTTT. Amino acid sequence: CASSQVGGRDEQPQHF.

V usage is TRBV5-5 and J usage is TRBJ1-2, with no clear D. V lost 3 bases and J lost 4, with 19 bases in between. CDR3 length: 16 amino acids. Germline CDR1 and CDR2: SGHKS and YYEKEE (reference sequence). The CDR3 reads CASSSYRPAGPYGYTF. CDR3 coding DNA: TGTGCCAGCAGCTCCTACCGACCGGCCGGGCCCTATGGCTACACCTTC.

Many counts were recorded for this clonotype. CDR3 coding DNA: TGTGCCAGCAGCCCGAAGGGGGCTGTCGGCTATGGCTACACCTTC. It codes for CASSPKGAVGYGYTF. V is TRBV7-9 and J is TRBJ1-2; 7 bases fit TRBD1. CDR1 is SEHNR and CDR2 is FQNEAQ in the germline V gene (reference sequence). The CDR3 contains 15 residues. Trimming took 5 bases from V and 4 from J; bases not matched to a gene: 10. The entire variable domain, with the rest obtained from reference TRBV7-9 and TRBJ1-2, is as follows: DTGVSQNPRHKITKRGQNVTFRCDPISEHNRLYWYRQTLGQGPEFLTYFQNEAQLEKSRLLSDRFSAERPKGSFSTLEIQRTEQGDSAMYLCASSPKGAVGYGYTFGSGTRLTVV.

This clonotype came up many times. The V and J genes are TRBV11-2 and TRBJ1-5; D is unresolved. Trimming pared 5 bases from V and 9 bases from J, leaving 14 bases between. The CDR3 has 13 residues. CDR1 and CDR2 (germline): SGHAT, FQNNGV. In DNA form, the CDR3 reads TGTGCCAGCAGCCGAGACTTACGAAGGCCCCAGCATTTT. Residues: CASSRDLRRPQHF.

The V gene is TRBV10-1, the J gene TRBJ2-1, with TRBD1 matching 7 bases. Germline V gene data show CDR1 as WNHNN and CDR2 as SYGVQD (reference sequence). V shed 0 bases, J shed 6 bases, and the junction held 2 bases outside the gene matches. This CDR3 spans 14 amino acids. The CDR3 DNA is TGCGCCAGCAGTGAGTCCGCAGGGGGCAATGAGCAGTTCTTC. It is translated as CASSESAGGNEQFF.

This clonotype appeared a few times. The chain combines TRBV19 with TRBJ1-1; D is unclear. CDR3 length equals 17 residues. V lost 5 bases and J lost 1, with 20 bases in between. CDR1 and CDR2 (germline): LNHDA, SQIVND (reference sequence). The CDR3 DNA follows: TGTGCCAGTAGTTACAGATCCGGTTTCTCCTCGAACACTGAAGCTTTCTTT. Amino acids: CASSYRSGFSSNTEAFF.

This clonotype was recorded at least ten times. The genes are TRBV20-1 and TRBJ2-5; no clear D. The CDR3 runs to 14 residues. V lost 0 bases and J lost 2, with 10 bases in between. Per germline, CDR1 DFQATT and CDR2 SNEGSKA (reference sequence). In nucleotides, the CDR3 is TGCAGTGCTAGAGAGTGGACCAGGCAAGAGACCCAGTACTTC. Translated: CSAREWTRQETQYF.

In its sample, this clonotype was seen once. This sequence joins TRBV6-1 and TRBJ2-5; D is undetermined. This CDR3 region has 14 residues. Trimming removed 2 bases at V and 5 bases at J, with 12 bases between. The germline CDR1 and CDR2 sequences are MNHNS and SASEGT. CDR3 amino acids: CASSERRPIETQYF. In DNA form, the CDR3 reads TGTGCCAGCAGTGAAAGACGGCCTATTGAGACCCAGTACTTC.

This clonotype was picked up many times. V usage is TRBV7-9 and J usage is TRBJ1-2; D is uncertain. There are 15 residues in the CDR3. Between the trimmed V and J ends, which lost 1 base and 4 bases, there was a span of 13 bases. Germline values: CDR1 SEHNR, CDR2 FQNEAQ (reference sequence). CDR3 nucleotide sequence: TGTGCCAGCAGCTTAGTGTTGGAGGGCCCCTATGGCTACACCTTC. Its protein is CASSLVLEGPYGYTF.

A few counts support this clonotype. This sequence joins TRBV24-1 and TRBJ2-3; tentatively, D is TRBD1 or TRBD2 (5 bases each). The V end lost 1 base, the J end lost 1 base, and 11 bases lay between the germline ends. This CDR3 region has 16 residues. Looked up from germline, CDR1 is KGHDR and CDR2 is SFDVKD. The CDR3 sequence: CATSDLKQGGTDTQYF. As DNA, the CDR3 is TGTGCCACCAGTGATTTAAAGCAGGGAGGCACAGATACGCAGTATTTT.

Ten or more counts support this clonotype. This chain links TRBV28 with TRBJ1-2, with unresolved D. The CDR3 has 12 amino acids. Germline values: CDR1 MDHEN, CDR2 SYDVKM. Trimming removed 4 bases from V and 4 bases from J, with 7 bases in between. For the CDR3, the DNA is TGTGCCAGCAGTTCTCCCCTCTATGGCTACACCTTC. It encodes CASSSPLYGYTF.